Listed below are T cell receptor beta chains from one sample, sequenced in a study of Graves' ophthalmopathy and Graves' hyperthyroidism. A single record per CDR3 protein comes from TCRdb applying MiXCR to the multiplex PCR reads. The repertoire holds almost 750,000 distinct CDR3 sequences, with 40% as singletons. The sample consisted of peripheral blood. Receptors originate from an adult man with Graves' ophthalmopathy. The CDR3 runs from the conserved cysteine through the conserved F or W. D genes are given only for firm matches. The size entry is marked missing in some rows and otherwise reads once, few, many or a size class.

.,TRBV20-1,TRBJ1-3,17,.,CSASIDSFREDGNTIYF,TGCAGTGCTAGCATAGACAGTTTCCGGGAAGATGGAAACACCATATATTTT
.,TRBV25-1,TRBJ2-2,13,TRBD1,CASRATGIGELFF,TGTGCCAGCAGGGCGACAGGGATCGGGGAGCTGTTTTTT
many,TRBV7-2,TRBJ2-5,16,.,CASSLGLGGRLETQYF,TGTGCCAGCAGCTTAGGTCTCGGGGGGCGGCTAGAGACCCAGTACTTC
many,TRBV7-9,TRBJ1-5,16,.,CASSLAGAGRNQPQHF,TGTGCCAGCAGCTTAGCAGGGGCAGGGCGCAATCAGCCCCAGCATTTT
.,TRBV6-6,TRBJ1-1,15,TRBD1,CASSLHAGGFTEAFF,TGTGCCAGCAGTTTACACGCAGGGGGCTTCACTGAAGCTTTCTTT
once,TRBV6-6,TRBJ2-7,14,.,CASSNQPHPEEQYF,TGTGCCAGCAGTAACCAACCTCATCCGGAGGAGCAGTACTTC
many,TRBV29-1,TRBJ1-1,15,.,CSVEVGRGPGTEAFF,TGCAGCGTTGAAGTGGGGCGGGGGCCGGGGACTGAAGCTTTCTTT
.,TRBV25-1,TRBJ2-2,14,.,CASSARPDGGELFF,TGTGCCAGCAGTGCTAGACCTGACGGCGGGGAGCTGTTTTTT
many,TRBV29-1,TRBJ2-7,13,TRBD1,CSVRLTGVWEQYF,TGCAGCGTAAGACTGACAGGGGTGTGGGAGCAGTACTTC
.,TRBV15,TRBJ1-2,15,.,CATTGPTKANYGYTF,TGTGCTACCACAGGCCCTACAAAAGCTAACTATGGCTACACCTTC
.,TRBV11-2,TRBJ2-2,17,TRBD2,CASTDEGTSGITGELFF,TGTGCCAGCACCGACGAGGGGACTAGCGGGATCACCGGGGAGCTGTTTTTT
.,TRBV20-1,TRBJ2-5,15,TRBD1,CSARQDRGLRETQYF,TGCAGTGCTCGCCAGGACAGGGGGCTTCGGGAGACCCAGTACTTC
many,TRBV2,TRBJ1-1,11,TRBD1,CASSPGTGPFF,TGTGCCAGCAGTCCCGGGACAGGGCCTTTCTTT
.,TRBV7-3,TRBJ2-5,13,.,CASRTPGQETQYF,TGTGCCAGCAGGACGCCGGGACAAGAGACCCAGTACTTC
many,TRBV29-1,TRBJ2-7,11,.,CSVLVIYEQYF,TGCAGCGTGTTGGTTATCTACGAGCAGTACTTC
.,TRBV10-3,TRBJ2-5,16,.,CASNLRGHSFQETQYF,TGTGCCAGCAACCTACGGGGACACTCCTTCCAAGAGACCCAGTACTTC
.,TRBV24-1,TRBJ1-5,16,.,CATSDPGIGRNRPQHF,TGTGCCACCAGTGACCCAGGGATAGGACGCAATCGGCCCCAGCATTTT
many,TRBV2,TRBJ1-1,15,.,CASSAPSTGNTEAFF,TGTGCCAGCAGCGCGCCATCGACAGGCAACACTGAAGCTTTCTTT
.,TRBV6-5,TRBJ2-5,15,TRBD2,CASSDSVRGVETQYF,TGTGCCAGCAGTGATAGCGTGCGGGGGGTGGAGACCCAGTACTTC
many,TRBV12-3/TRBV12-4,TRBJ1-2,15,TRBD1,CASSPGGQGKYGYTF,TGTGCCAGCAGTCCGGGAGGACAGGGGAAATATGGCTACACCTTC
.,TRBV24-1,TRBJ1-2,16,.,CATSDSGPDRRGGYTF,TGTGCCACCAGTGATTCGGGACCCGACAGGCGTGGTGGCTACACCTTC
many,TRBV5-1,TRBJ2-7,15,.,CASSLGTAGRYEQYF,TGCGCCAGCAGCTTGGGAACGGCAGGGCGCTACGAGCAGTACTTC
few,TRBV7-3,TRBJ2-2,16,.,CASSFDRPSVTGELFF,TGTGCCAGCAGCTTCGACAGGCCCAGTGTCACCGGGGAGCTGTTTTTT
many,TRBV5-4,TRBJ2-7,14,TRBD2,CASSRRGDSYEQYF,TGTGCCAGCAGTCGTCGGGGGGACTCCTACGAGCAGTACTTC
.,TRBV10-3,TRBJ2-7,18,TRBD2,CASSTPGRSGEKAYEQYF,TGTGCCAGCAGTACCCCTGGAAGGAGCGGGGAAAAGGCCTACGAGCAGTACTTC
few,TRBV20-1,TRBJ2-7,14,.,CSAVPGQGPREQYF,TGCAGTGCTGTCCCGGGACAAGGGCCCCGGGAGCAGTACTTC